The present TCR beta chain was sequenced within a study of T cell repertoires in cytomegalovirus infection. Study conclusions and caveats: There were carriers of CMV plus the relevant HLA, and cumulative public TCR beta family frequency identified them.

As for this clonotype: The antigen remains undetermined.

V lost 1 base to trimming and J lost 2 bases; unmatched junction nucleotides: 5. The CDR3 spans 18 residues. Germline V lookup: CDR1 MGHRA, CDR2 YSYEKL. TCRdb passed the reads through MiXCR, listing each CDR3 protein once. The sample yields approximately 770,000 distinct CDR3 sequences, 25% to 35% seen once. The material was cultured CD8+ T cells from PBMCs, obtained from culture after CMV antigen stimulation. The TCR originated in a human donor in good health (CMV status not recorded). Some clones in this sample may be carry-over from other donors' samples. V usage is TRBV4-1 and J usage is TRBJ2-3, with 14 bases aligning to TRBD2. The CDR3 loop is CASSQGLAGGPFTDTQYF. The CDR3 nucleotides read TGCGCCAGCAGCCAAGGACTAGCGGGGGGGCCTTTCACAGATACGCAGTATTTT.